This T cell receptor beta chain was observed in a study of blood T cell repertoires in COVID-19 (dated by TCRdb to the early 2020s). Background for the entire study: Samples covering the acute and convalescent phases of COVID-19 were provided by collaborators in the United States, Italy and Spain. The prospective study material was composed of cDNA or gDNA derived from T cells, B-cell-depleted T cells, or PBMCs. Subjects who had been exposed to COVID-19, were actively infected with it, or had recovered from it provided the deeply sampled blood TCRbeta repertoires that made up the dataset. A freely available public database, intended as a resource for researchers studying the immune response to SARS-CoV-2, is where the repertoires were released. Samples came from the ongoing ImmuneRACE study (first 160 participants) plus 1,254 subjects from 6 global collaborators. The sample metadata nearly always contained a de-identified subject ID, COVID-19 status, age in years and sex. Where HLA class I and class II types were available, the types were taken from metadata supplied by the sample provider, not from assay-based typing.

TCRbeta CDR3 regions were amplified from genomic DNA by means of the immunoSEQ Assay, a bias-controlled multiplex PCR. On the study's bioinformatics: Within the assay, amplification of reference gene primers was used to estimate how many nucleated cells each sample contained. Sequence reads were collapsed and filtered to measure the absolute abundance of every unique TCRbeta CDR3 rearrangement. Productive Simpson clonality was computed per sample as the square root of Simpson's diversity index over productive rearrangements. Not all clones reach the TCRdb copy of this immuneACCESS table, which keeps in-frame sequences only. Checked studies attribute under half of the gap to unresolved V genes and leave the rest unexplained. Clone size and the V and J calls come from that table; the DNA yielded D and trimming. The sample profile shows some 360,000 clones; roughly nine tenths of them were found once. The top ten clonotypes cover around 4% of the sample.

In Seattle, one collaborating source enrolled patients while the infection was active and tracked those patients longitudinally over the course of disease. Collaborating institutions collected whole blood in K2EDTA tubes following their own protocols. Collaborator samples were shipped for TCRbeta analysis as frozen whole blood, isolated PBMCs, or DNA extracted from either sample type. General study outcomes and caveats: How much clinical and demographic metadata was included differed by source and by participant, and the metadata was provided uncurated.

This clone has a handful of counts. It has no known antigen specificity. No base-level quality is on record; no much larger clone is a single base apart. This receptor was taken from a woman aged 60-75 years with COVID-19, enrolled during active disease. The sequencing input was peripheral blood.

For the CDR3, the sequence is CATCDPSNQPQHF. The sequenced DNA: TGTGCCACCTGCGATCCGAGCAATCAGCCCCAGCATTTT. This chain joins TRBV24-1 to TRBJ1-5; no D segment can be confidently identified. The CDR3 sequence holds 13 residues, the cysteine and phenylalanine included. Of the read, only the CDR3 DNA is kept; its 39 bases are in frame from base 1. Taken from the germline V gene, the CDR1 and CDR2 loops are KGHDR and SFDVKD. The V and J ends are trimmed by 9 bases and 1 base, leaving 9 bases between them.